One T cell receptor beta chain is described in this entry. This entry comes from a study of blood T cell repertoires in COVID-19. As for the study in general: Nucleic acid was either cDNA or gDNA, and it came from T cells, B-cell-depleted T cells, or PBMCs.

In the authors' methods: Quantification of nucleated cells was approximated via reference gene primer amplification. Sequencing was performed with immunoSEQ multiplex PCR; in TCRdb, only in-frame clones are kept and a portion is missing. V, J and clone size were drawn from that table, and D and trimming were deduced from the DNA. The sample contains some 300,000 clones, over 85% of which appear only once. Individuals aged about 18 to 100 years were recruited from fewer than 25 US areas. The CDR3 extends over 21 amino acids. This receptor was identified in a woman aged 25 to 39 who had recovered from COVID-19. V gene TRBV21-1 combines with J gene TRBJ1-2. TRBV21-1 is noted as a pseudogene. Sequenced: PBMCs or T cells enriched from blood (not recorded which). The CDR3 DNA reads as TGTGCCAGCAGCAAAGCGCAGTCCTTCTTCCTCCCGGGGAAAACAGTAGGTGGCTACACCTTC. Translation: CASSKAQSFFLPGKTVGGYTF.